The entry that follows covers one T cell receptor beta chain sequence. The data were obtained in a study of control samples from healthy donors and cancer patients. Germline V gene lookup returns CDR1 SGHRS and CDR2 YFSETQ. The CDR3 sequence is 15 residues long. Germline trimming cut 2 bases from V and 0 bases from J; bases unmatched to any gene: 3. Libraries were prepared by immunoSEQ multiplex PCR; TCRdb keeps only in-frame clonotypes and omits some of them. The table shows some 120,000 clones, with just over 90% occurring only once. Specimen: blood. The receptor was isolated from a woman between 18 and 29 years old in good health. The chain couples TRBV5-1 to TRBJ1-1, with TRBD1 identical over 8 bases. The CDR3, as DNA: TGCGCCAGCAGCTTCCAGGACAGGGTGAACACTGAAGCTTTCTTT. Translated: CASSFQDRVNTEAFF.